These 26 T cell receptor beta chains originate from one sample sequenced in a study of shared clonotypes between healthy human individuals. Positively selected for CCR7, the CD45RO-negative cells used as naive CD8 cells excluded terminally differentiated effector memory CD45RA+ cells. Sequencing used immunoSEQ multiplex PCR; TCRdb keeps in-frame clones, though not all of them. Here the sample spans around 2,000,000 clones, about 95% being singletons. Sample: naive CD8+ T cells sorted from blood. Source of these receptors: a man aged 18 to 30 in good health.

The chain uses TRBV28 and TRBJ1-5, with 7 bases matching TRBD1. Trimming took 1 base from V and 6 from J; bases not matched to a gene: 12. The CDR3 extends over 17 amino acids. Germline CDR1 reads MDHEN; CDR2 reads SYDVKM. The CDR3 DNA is TGTGCCAGCAGTTTATTATTGCGACAGGGTTTCGGTCAGCCCCAGCATTTT. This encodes CASSLLLRQGFGQPQHF.

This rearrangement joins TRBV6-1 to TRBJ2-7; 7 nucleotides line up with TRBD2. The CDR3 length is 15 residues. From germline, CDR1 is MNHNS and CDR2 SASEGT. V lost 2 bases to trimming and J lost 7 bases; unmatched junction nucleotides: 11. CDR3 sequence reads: CASSELRGAGDEQYF. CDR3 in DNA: TGTGCCAGCAGTGAATTAAGGGGCGCGGGGGATGAGCAGTACTTC.

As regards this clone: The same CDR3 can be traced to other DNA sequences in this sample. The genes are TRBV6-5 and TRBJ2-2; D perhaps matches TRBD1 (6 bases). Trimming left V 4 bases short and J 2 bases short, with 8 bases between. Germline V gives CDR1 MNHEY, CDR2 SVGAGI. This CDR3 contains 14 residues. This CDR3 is CASSWGQNTGELFF. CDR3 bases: TGTGCCAGCAGTTGGGGACAAAACACCGGGGAGCTGTTTTTT.

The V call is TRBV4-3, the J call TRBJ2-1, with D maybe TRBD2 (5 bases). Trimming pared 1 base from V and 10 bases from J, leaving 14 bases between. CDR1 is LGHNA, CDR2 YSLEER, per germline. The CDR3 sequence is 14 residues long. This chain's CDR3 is CASSQGGLEEEQFF. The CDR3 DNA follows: TGCGCCAGCAGCCAAGGTGGACTGGAAGAGGAGCAGTTCTTC.

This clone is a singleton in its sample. The CDR3 DNA is TGTGCTAGTGGTTTGGGTATCACTGAAGCTTTCTTT. Translating it yields CASGLGITEAFF. This chain uses TRBV12-5 with TRBJ1-1; D not resolved. CDR3 length: 12 amino acids. From germline, CDR1 is LGHNT and CDR2 FRNRAP. V lost 1 base, J lost 4 bases, and 4 bases lay in between.

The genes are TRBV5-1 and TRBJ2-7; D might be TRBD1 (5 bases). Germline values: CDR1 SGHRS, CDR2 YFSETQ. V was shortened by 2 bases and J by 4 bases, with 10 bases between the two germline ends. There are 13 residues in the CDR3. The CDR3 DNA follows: TGCGCCAGCAGCTTACAGAACAGGTACGAGCAGTACTTC. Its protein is CASSLQNRYEQYF.

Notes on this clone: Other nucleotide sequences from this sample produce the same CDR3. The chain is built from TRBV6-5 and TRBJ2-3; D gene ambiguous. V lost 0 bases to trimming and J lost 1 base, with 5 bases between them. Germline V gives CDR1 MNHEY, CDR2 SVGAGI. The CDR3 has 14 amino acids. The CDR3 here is CASSYSLGTDTQYF. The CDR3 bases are TGTGCCAGCAGTTACTCGCTAGGCACAGATACGCAGTATTTT.

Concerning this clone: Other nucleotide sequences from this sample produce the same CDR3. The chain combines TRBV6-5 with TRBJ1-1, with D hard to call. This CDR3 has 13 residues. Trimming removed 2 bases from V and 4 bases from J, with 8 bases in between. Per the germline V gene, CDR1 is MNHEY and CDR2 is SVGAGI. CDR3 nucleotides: TGTGCCAGCAGTTACCGTGAGGGCACTGAAGCTTTCTTT. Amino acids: CASSYREGTEAFF.

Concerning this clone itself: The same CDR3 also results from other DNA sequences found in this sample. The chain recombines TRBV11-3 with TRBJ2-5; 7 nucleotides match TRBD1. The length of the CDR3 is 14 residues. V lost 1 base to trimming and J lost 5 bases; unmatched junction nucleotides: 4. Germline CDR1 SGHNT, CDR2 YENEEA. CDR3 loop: CASSLGQGKETQYF. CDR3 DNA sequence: TGTGCCAGCAGCTTAGGACAGGGAAAGGAGACCCAGTACTTC.

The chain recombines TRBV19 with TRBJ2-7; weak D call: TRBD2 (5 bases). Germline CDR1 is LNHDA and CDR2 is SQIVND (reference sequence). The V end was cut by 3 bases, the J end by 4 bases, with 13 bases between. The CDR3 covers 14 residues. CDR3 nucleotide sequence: TGTGCCAGTAGTATTGGGCGTGGCGGGTACGAGCAGTACTTC. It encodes CASSIGRGGYEQYF.

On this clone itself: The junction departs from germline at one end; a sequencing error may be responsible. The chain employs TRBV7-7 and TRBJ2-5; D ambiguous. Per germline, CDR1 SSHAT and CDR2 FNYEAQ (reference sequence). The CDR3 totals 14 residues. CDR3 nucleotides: TGTGCTAGCAGCCCTACAGCAGTTCAAGAGACCCAGTACTTC. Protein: CASSPTAVQETQYF.

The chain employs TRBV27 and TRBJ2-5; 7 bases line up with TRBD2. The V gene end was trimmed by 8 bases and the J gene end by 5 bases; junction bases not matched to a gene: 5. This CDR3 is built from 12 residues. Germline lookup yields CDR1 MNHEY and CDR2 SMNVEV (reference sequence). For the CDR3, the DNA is TGTGCCAGCGGGACTATAAAGGAGACCCAGTACTTC. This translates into CASGTIKETQYF.

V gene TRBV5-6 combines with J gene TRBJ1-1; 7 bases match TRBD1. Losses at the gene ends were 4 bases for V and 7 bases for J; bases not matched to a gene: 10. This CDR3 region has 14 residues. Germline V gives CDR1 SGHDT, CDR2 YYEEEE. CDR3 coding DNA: TGTGCCAGCAGCGCGTTCGGGACAGCCCTTGAAGCTTTCTTT. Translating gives CASSAFGTALEAFF.

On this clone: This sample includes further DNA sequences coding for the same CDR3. CDR3 residues: CASSLGQGPYEQYF. CDR3 in DNA: TGCGCCAGCAGCCTTGGACAGGGACCCTACGAGCAGTACTTC. This chain uses TRBV4-3 with TRBJ2-7; TRBD1 aligns across 8 bases. CDR3 length equals 14 residues. Germline V gives CDR1 LGHNA, CDR2 YSLEER. V lost 4 bases and J lost 2; bases outside the gene matches: 4.

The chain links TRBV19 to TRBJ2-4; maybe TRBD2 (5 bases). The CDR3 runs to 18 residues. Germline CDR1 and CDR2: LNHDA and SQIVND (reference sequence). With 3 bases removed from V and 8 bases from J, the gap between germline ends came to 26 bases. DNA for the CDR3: TGTGCCAGTAGTATTCGATCGCTAGCAGGAAGGAGTAGTGACATTCAGTACTTC. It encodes CASSIRSLAGRSSDIQYF.

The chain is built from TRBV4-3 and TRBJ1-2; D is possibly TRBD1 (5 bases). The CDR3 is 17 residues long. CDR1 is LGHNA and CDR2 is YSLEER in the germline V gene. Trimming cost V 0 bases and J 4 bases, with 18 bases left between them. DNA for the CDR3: TGCGCCAGCAGCCAAGATATGGGCAGGGAGGTCCTCTATGGCTACACCTTC. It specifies CASSQDMGREVLYGYTF.

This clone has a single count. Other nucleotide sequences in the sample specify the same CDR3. The CDR3 is CASSWGGEETQYF. The CDR3 DNA follows: TGTGCCAGCAGTTGGGGGGGGGAAGAGACCCAGTACTTC. The chain carries TRBV27 and TRBJ2-5; 7 bases align to TRBD2. With V trimmed by 4 bases and J by 3 bases, 2 bases remained unmatched. Germline loops: CDR1 MNHEY, CDR2 SMNVEV (reference sequence). This CDR3 is built from 13 residues.

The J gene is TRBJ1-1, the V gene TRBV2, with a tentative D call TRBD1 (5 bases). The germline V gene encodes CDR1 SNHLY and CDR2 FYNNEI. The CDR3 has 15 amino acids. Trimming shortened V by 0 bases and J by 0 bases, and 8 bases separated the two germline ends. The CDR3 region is CASSEAATVNTEAFF. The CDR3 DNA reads TGTGCCAGCAGTGAAGCGGCGACAGTGAACACTGAAGCTTTCTTT.

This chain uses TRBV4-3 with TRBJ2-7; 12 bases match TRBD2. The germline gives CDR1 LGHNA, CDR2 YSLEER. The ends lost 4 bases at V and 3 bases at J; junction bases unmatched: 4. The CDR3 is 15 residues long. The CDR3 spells CASSPTSGRVYEQYF. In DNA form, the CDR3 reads TGCGCCAGCAGCCCGACTAGCGGGAGAGTCTACGAGCAGTACTTC.

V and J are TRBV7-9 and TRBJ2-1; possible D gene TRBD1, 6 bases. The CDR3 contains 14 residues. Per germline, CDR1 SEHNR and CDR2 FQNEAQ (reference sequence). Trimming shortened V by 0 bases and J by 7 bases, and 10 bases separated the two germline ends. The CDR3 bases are TGTGCCAGCAGCTTAGCGGCAGGGGTGAATGAGCAGTTCTTC. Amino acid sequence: CASSLAAGVNEQFF.

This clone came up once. DNA for the CDR3: TGTGCCAGCTCACCCTTACTAGCGGGAGGGCGTAATGCATTCGATGAGCAGTTCTTC. Translating gives CASSPLLAGGRNAFDEQFF. This chain uses TRBV18 with TRBJ2-1; TRBD2 agrees at 13 bases. This CDR3 comprises 19 residues. Looked up from germline, CDR1 is KGHSH and CDR2 is LQKENI. Losses at the gene ends were 3 bases for V and 8 bases for J; bases not matched to a gene: 16. Looking up the rest from reference TRBV18 and TRBJ2-1 gives the full variable domain: NAGVMQNPRHLVRRRGQEARLRCSPMKGHSHVYWYRQLPEEGLKFMVYLQKENIIDESGMPKERFSAEFPKEGPSILRIQQVVRGDSAAYFCASSPLLAGGRNAFDEQFFGPGTRLTVL.

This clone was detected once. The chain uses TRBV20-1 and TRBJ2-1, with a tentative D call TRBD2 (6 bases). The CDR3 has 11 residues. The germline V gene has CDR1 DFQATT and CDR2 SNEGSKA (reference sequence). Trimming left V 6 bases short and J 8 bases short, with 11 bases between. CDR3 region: CSALTRDEQFF. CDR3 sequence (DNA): TGCAGTGCCCTGACTAGGGATGAGCAGTTCTTC.

The chain's CDR3 is CASSLAGATQYF. In DNA form, the CDR3 reads TGTGCCAGCAGCTTAGCCGGCGCGACCCAGTACTTC. The chain recombines TRBV7-2 with TRBJ2-5, with unresolved D. Germline V gene lookup returns CDR1 SGHTA and CDR2 FQGNSA. V dropped 0 bases and J dropped 7 bases, with 6 bases sitting between them. This CDR3 comprises 12 residues.

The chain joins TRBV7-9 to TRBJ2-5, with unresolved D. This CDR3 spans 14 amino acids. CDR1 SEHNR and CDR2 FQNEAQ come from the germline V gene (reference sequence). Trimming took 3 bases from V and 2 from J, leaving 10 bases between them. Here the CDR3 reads CASSFEKVQETQYF. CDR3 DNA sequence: TGTGCCAGCAGCTTTGAGAAAGTACAAGAGACCCAGTACTTC.

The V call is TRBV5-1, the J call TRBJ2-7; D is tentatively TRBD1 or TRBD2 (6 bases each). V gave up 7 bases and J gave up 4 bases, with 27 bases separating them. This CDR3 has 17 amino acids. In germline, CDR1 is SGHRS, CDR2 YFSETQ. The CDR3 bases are TGCGCCAGCCGTACAGGGTTGGCGGGAAGCGAATTTTACGAGCAGTACTTC. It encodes CASRTGLAGSEFYEQYF.

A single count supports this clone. The CDR3 DNA is TGTGCCAGTCGCTCTCCGGGACAGGGGAAGGACGAGCAGTACTTC. Protein sequence: CASRSPGQGKDEQYF. The chain couples TRBV19 to TRBJ2-7, with 10 positions matching TRBD1. CDR1 is LNHDA, CDR2 SQIVND, per germline (reference sequence). CDR3 length: 15 residues. Unmatched junction bases numbered 12, after V lost 8 bases and J lost 5 bases.